The rows below give T cell receptor beta chains drawn from one sample of a study of cytomegalovirus exposure and HLA in healthy donors. Sequenced by immunoSEQ multiplex PCR; TCRdb stores in-frame clones only, minus some. Among 150,000 to 200,000 clones listed, 84% were seen once. Sequenced input: PBMCs. These TCRs come from a girl aged 5-17 years in good health and CMV-seropositive. Each CDR3 is given with its conserved first and last residue. The order of the fields is clone size, J gene, D gene, V gene, CDR3 DNA, CDR3 protein. The D gene is left open where the match is weak. Size is omitted from some rows. Given values are once, few, many or a class for expanded clones.

NA	TRBJ2-1	TRBD2	TRBV7-9	TGTGCCAGCAGCTTCACTAGCGGGGGGGAGTTCTTC	CASSFTSGGEFF
NA	TRBJ1-1	TRBD1	TRBV6-6	TGTGCCAGCACGCCGACAGGGGGCGTCAGCACTGAAGCTTTCTTT	CASTPTGGVSTEAFF
NA	TRBJ1-1	NA	TRBV2	TGTGCCAGTAAGGGAGGGGAAGCTTTCTTT	CASKGGEAFF
NA	TRBJ1-2	NA	TRBV6-5	TGTGCCAGCAGTTACTCGACAGCTTATGGCTACACCTTC	CASSYSTAYGYTF
NA	TRBJ2-7	TRBD1	TRBV13	TGTGCCAGCAGCTTTCCGGGACAGTTCTACGAGCAGTACTTC	CASSFPGQFYEQYF
NA	TRBJ2-7	NA	TRBV5-4	TGTGCCAGCAGCTTGGTTCTAGGGGGCTCCTACGAGCAGTACTTC	CASSLVLGGSYEQYF
NA	TRBJ1-2	TRBD1	TRBV4-2	TGTGCCAGCAGCCAGACGGGACAGGAGTATGGCTACACCTTC	CASSQTGQEYGYTF
NA	TRBJ2-5	NA	TRBV9	TGTGCCAGCAGCGTAGGATCGAGGGGGTACCAAGAGACCCAGTACTTC	CASSVGSRGYQETQYF
NA	TRBJ1-1	NA	TRBV7-9	TGTGCCAGCAGACCGAAGGACAGTTCGAACACTGAAGCTTTCTTT	CASRPKDSSNTEAFF
NA	TRBJ1-1	NA	TRBV9	TGTGCCAGCAGCGTAGGCCAGGGTGAGGCTGAAGCTTTCTTT	CASSVGQGEAEAFF
NA	TRBJ1-2	NA	TRBV6-5	TGTGCCAGCAGTTACACGACAACCTATGGCTACACCTTC	CASSYTTTYGYTF
NA	TRBJ1-6	TRBD1	TRBV5-1	TGCGCCAGCAGCCGTACAGGGGTCGGGAGATCCTATAATTCACCCCTCCACTTT	CASSRTGVGRSYNSPLHF
once	TRBJ1-2	NA	TRBV9	TGTGCCAGCAGCGTAGCTTGGGGCCTCAAAGGGGGCTACACCTTC	CASSVAWGLKGGYTF
NA	TRBJ1-4	TRBD1	TRBV7-9	TGTGCCAGCAGCTTAGGGACAGGGGGTGAAAAACTGTTTTTT	CASSLGTGGEKLFF
once	TRBJ1-2	NA	TRBV2	TGTGCCAGCAGAAAGGAGACGAGGGCGGCTAACTATGGCTACACCTTC	CASRKETRAANYGYTF
few	TRBJ1-2	NA	TRBV6-5	TGTGCCAGCAGTTACTCGACTGGGGGCAATGGGTATGGCTACACCTTC	CASSYSTGGNGYGYTF
NA	TRBJ1-1	NA	TRBV27	TGTGCCAGCAGCTCCGAGGGCAGGAGGAACACTGAAGCTTTCTTT	CASSSEGRRNTEAFF